This is a list of T cell receptor beta chains from one sample in a study of beta chain features in type 1 diabetes. The data were produced by immunoSEQ multiplex PCR, yet TCRdb's version contains in-frame clones alone and is incomplete. The sample yields some 350,000 clones, roughly 13% seen once. Source material: naive CD4+ T cells from blood. All receptors derive from a woman aged 18-35 years with type 1 diabetes. Each CDR3 is given with its conserved first and last residue. D genes are given only for firm matches. Clone size is stated in some rows and not others, as once, few, many or a class when expanded.

CASSFGGDRGYQPQHF,TGTGCCAGCAGTTTCGGGGGAGACAGGGGGTATCAGCCCCAGCATTTT,TRBV28,TRBJ1-5,.,TRBD1
CAWSPGQGNQPQHF,TGTGCCTGGAGCCCCGGACAGGGGAATCAGCCCCAGCATTTT,TRBV30,TRBJ1-5,.,TRBD1
CASSSGSGMETQYF,TGTGCCAGTAGCTCCGGGAGTGGTATGGAGACCCAGTACTTC,TRBV19,TRBJ2-5,.,.
CASSLGGLTYNEQFF,TGCGCCAGCAGCTTGGGAGGGCTAACTTACAATGAGCAGTTCTTC,TRBV5-1,TRBJ2-1,.,.
CASSVAGRGPTRRNEQFF,TGTGCCAGCAGCGTAGCGGGAAGGGGGCCCACACGCCGCAATGAGCAGTTCTTC,TRBV9,TRBJ2-1,once,TRBD1
CASSYGPQAADTQYF,TGTGCCAGCAGCTATGGGCCCCAGGCCGCAGATACGCAGTATTTT,TRBV5-5,TRBJ2-3,few,.
CASSSGTSGRSSEQYF,TGTGCCAGCAGCTCCGGGACTAGCGGGAGGTCCAGCGAGCAGTACTTC,TRBV25-1,TRBJ2-7,.,TRBD2
CASSPDSGRASYEQYF,TGTGCCAGCAGCCCCGATAGCGGGAGGGCCTCCTACGAGCAGTACTTC,TRBV7-2,TRBJ2-7,few,TRBD2
CASSLGTSGTPDTQYF,TGTGCCAGCAGCTTAGGGACTAGCGGGACACCAGATACGCAGTATTTT,TRBV7-9,TRBJ2-3,.,TRBD2
CASSTHSGQNTEAFF,TGTGCCAGTAGTACTCATTCGGGACAGAACACTGAAGCTTTCTTT,TRBV19,TRBJ1-1,.,.
CASSLGQVAVTDTQYF,TGTGCCAGCAGCTTAGGTCAGGTGGCAGTCACAGATACGCAGTATTTT,TRBV7-6,TRBJ2-3,.,.